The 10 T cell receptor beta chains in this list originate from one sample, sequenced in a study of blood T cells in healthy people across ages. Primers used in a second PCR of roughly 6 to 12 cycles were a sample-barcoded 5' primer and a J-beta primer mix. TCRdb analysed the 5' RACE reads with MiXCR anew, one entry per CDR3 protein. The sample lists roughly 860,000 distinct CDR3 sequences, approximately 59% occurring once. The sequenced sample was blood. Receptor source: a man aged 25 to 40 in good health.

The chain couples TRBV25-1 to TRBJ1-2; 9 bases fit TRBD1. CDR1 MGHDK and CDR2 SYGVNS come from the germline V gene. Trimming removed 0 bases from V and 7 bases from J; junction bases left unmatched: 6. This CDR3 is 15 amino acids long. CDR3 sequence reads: CASSEYQQGAGGYTF. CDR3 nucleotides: TGTGCCAGCAGTGAATATCAACAGGGGGCGGGTGGCTACACCTTC.

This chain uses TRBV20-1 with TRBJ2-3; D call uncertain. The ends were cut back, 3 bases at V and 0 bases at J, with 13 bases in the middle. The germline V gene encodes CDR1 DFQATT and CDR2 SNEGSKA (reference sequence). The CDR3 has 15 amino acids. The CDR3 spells CSASRPRTSTDTQYF. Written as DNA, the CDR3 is TGCAGTGCTAGCAGGCCGCGAACTAGCACAGATACGCAGTATTTT.

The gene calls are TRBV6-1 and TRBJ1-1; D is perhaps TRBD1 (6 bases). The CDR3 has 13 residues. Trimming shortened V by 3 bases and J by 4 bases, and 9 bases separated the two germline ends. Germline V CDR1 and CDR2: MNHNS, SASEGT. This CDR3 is CASSEQGSTEAFF. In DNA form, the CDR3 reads TGTGCCAGCAGTGAGCAGGGGAGCACTGAAGCTTTCTTT.

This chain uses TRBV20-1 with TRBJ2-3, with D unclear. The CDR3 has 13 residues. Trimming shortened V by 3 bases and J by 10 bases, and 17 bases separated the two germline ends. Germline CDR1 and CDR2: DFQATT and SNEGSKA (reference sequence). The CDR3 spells CSASPTAVPSQYF. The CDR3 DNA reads TGCAGTGCTAGCCCGACCGCCGTTCCATCGCAGTATTTT.

The CDR3 loop reads CASSPIARINNEQFF. CDR3 sequence (DNA): TGTGCCAGCAGCCCCATCGCTCGGATAAACAATGAGCAGTTCTTC. V is TRBV7-2 and J is TRBJ2-1, with D unclear. The CDR3 is 15 residues long. In germline, CDR1 is SGHTA, CDR2 FQGNSA. The V end lost 5 bases, the J end lost 5 bases, and 16 bases lay between the germline ends.

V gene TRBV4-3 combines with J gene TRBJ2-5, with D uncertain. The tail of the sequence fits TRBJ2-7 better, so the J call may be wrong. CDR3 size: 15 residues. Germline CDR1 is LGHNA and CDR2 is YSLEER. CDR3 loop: CASSQDTGFRVEQYF. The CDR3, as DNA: TGCGCCAGCAGCCAAGATACGGGTTTTAGGGTCGAGCAGTACTTC.

The CDR3 loop reads CASSVGGTAHDEQFF. CDR3 DNA sequence: TGTGCCAGCAGCGTAGGGGGGACAGCACATGATGAGCAGTTCTTC. The chain is built from TRBV9 and TRBJ2-1; 7 bases map to TRBD1. The CDR3 is 15 residues long. With V trimmed by 0 bases and J by 8 bases, 8 bases remained unmatched. Germline CDR1 SGDLS, CDR2 YYNGEE.

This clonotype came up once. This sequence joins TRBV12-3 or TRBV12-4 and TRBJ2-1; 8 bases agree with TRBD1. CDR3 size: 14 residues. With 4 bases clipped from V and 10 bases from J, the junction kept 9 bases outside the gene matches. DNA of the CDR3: TGTGCCAGCAGTTCTCCCGGGACAGGTAACGAGCAGTTCTTC. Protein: CASSSPGTGNEQFF.

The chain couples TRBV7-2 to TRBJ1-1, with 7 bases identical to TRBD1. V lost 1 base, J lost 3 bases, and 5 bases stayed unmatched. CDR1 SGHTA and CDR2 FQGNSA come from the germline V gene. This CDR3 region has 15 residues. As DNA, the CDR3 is TGTGCCAGCAGCTTAGGGAGGGGGCGGTACACTGAAGCTTTCTTT. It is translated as CASSLGRGRYTEAFF. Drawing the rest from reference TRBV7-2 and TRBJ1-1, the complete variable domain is GAGVSQSPSNKVTEKGKDVELRCDPISGHTALYWYRQSLGQGLEFLIYFQGNSAPDKSGLPSDRFSAERTGGSVSTLTIQRTQQEDSAVYLCASSLGRGRYTEAFFGQGTRLTVV.

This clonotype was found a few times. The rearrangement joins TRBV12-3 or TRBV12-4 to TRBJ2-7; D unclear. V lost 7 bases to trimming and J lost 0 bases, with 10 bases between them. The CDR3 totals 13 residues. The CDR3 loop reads CASTDSSSYEQYF. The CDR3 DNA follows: TGTGCCAGCACGGATAGCTCCTCCTACGAGCAGTACTTC.